This TCR beta chain originates from a study of blood T cell repertoires in COVID-19 (dated by TCRdb to the early 2020s). Some background on the complete study: Samples covering the acute and convalescent phases of COVID-19 were provided by collaborators in the United States, Italy and Spain. Samples came from the ongoing ImmuneRACE study (first 160 participants) plus 1,254 subjects from 6 global collaborators. The dataset comprised deeply sampled blood TCRbeta repertoires from subjects exposed to, actively infected with, or recovered from COVID-19. A de-identified subject ID, COVID-19 status, age in years and sex were almost always included in the sample metadata. HLA class I and class II types, where available, came from metadata supplied by the sample provider rather than from assay-based typing. The material from the prospective study consisted of cDNA or gDNA derived from T cells, B-cell-depleted T cells, or PBMCs. The repertoires were made available in a free public database intended to serve as a resource for research on the immune response to SARS-CoV-2. The research as a whole found: The quantity of clinical and demographic metadata differed by source and by participant and was supplied without curation.

One collaborating source in Seattle enrolled patients during active infection and followed them longitudinally through the course of disease. Collaborating institutions collected whole blood in K2EDTA tubes following their own protocols. For TCRbeta analysis, collaborator samples were shipped as frozen whole blood, as isolated PBMCs, or as DNA extracted from either sample type. This clone has a single count. Its antigen has not been determined. Base qualities are missing; no much larger clone stands one base away. TCRbeta CDR3 regions were amplified from genomic DNA by means of the immunoSEQ Assay, a bias-controlled multiplex PCR. The paper's data handling went like this. The number of nucleated cells in each sample was estimated by amplification of reference gene primers within the assay. To quantify the absolute abundance of each unique TCRbeta CDR3 rearrangement, sequence reads were collapsed and filtered. For each sample, productive Simpson clonality was calculated by taking the square root of Simpson's diversity index across productive rearrangements. What TCRdb holds here is the immuneACCESS table cut down to in-frame rearrangements. Part of the clones is not present; checked against another copy, under half of the missing clones reflect an unresolved V gene, and the others are unexplained. V and J calls and clone size are given by that table; D and trimming were obtained from the DNA. Present in this sample are some 140,000 clones, around 82% of which were seen just once. The ten largest account for around 0.63% of the sample.

The material sequenced was peripheral blood. The TCR comes from a man aged 55-75 years with COVID-19, enrolled during active disease.

The DNA sequence reads TGTGCCAGCAGCCAAGTGTACAGCTCTGGAAACACCATATATTTT. Translated, this is CASSQVYSSGNTIYF. The rearrangement combines TRBV4-2 with TRBJ1-3; the D gene remains uncertain. The CDR3 sequence holds 15 residues, the cysteine and phenylalanine included. The DNA shown is the 45-base CDR3, in frame from base 1. CDR1 and CDR2 are drawn from the germline V gene: LGHNA, YNFKEQ. The trim is 1 base for V and 0 bases for J, with a gap of 7 bases between the germline ends.